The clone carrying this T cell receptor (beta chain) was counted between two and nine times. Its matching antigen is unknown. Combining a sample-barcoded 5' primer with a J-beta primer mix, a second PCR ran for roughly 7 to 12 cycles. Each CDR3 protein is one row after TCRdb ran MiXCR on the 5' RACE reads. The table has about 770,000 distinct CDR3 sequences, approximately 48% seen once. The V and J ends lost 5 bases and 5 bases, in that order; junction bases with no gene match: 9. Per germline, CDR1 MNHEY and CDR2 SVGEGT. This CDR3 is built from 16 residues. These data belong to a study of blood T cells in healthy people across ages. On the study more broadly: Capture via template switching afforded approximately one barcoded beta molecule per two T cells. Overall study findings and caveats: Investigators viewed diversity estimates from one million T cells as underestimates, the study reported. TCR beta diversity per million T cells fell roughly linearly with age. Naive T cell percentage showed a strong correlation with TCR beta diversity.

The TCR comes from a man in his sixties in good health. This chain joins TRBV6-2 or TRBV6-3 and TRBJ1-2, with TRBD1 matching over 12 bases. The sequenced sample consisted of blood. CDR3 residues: CASSDRDRGREYGYTF. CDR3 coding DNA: TGTGCCAGCAGTGATCGGGACAGGGGGCGAGAATATGGCTACACCTTC.